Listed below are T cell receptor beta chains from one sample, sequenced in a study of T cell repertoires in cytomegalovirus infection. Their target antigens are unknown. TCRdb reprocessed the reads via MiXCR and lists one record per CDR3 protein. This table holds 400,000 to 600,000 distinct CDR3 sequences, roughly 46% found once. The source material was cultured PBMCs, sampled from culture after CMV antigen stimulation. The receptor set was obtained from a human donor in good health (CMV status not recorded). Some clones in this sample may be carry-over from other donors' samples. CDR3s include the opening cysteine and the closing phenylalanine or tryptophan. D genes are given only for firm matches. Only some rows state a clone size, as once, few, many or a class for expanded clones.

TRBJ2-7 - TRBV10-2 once CASSEPASGSSYEQYF TGCGCCAGCAGTGAGCCGGCCTCCGGGAGCTCCTACGAGCAGTACTTC
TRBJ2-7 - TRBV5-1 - CASTDSYEQYF TGCGCCAGCACGGATTCCTACGAGCAGTACTTC
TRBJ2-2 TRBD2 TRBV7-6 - CASSLVGGRGSDSAGELFF TGTGCCAGCAGCTTAGTGGGCGGGAGGGGTTCCGACAGCGCCGGGGAGCTGTTTTTT
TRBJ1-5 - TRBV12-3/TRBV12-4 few CASSLGHRDEPQHF TGTGCCAGCAGTTTAGGGCACAGGGATGAGCCCCAGCATTTT
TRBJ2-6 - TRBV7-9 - CASSFGRGQTSGANVLTF TGTGCCAGCAGCTTTGGGCGGGGACAGACTTCTGGGGCCAACGTCCTGACTTTC
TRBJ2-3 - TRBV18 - CASSTTRAQGPDTQYF TGTGCCAGCTCGACGACCAGGGCTCAAGGTCCAGATACGCAGTATTTT
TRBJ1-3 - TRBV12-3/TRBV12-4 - CASSLGSNTIYF TGTGCCAGCAGTTTGGGCAGTAACACCATATATTTT
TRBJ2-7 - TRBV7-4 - CASSSVHSGEQYF TGTGCCAGCAGCTCTGTCCACTCGGGGGAGCAGTACTTC
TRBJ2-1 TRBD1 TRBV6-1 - CASREQGARSYNEQFF TGTGCCAGCAGGGAACAGGGGGCTCGATCCTACAATGAGCAGTTCTTC
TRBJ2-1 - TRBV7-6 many CASSLGIHNEQFF TGTGCCAGCAGCTTGGGGATTCACAATGAGCAGTTCTTC
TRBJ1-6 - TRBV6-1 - CASLRSHSYNSPLHF TGTGCCAGCCTTCGCTCGCACTCCTATAATTCACCCCTCCACTTT
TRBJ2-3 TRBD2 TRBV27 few CASRREGGTDTQYF TGTGCCAGCAGACGGGAGGGTGGCACAGATACGCAGTATTTT
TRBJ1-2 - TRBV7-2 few CASSLAGPDGYTF TGTGCCAGCAGCTTAGCAGGGCCTGATGGCTACACCTTC
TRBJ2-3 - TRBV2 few CASSDRGPIGDTQYF TGTGCCAGCAGCGATCGGGGACCTATCGGGGATACGCAGTATTTT
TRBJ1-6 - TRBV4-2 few CASKPTASSYNSPLHF TGTGCCAGTAAACCGACAGCGAGCTCCTATAATTCACCCCTCCACTTT
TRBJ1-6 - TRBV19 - CASGQSNSPLHF TGTGCCAGCGGACAGTCCAATTCACCCCTCCACTTT
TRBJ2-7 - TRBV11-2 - CASSSRLSYEQYF TGTGCCAGCAGCTCAAGACTCTCCTACGAGCAGTACTTC
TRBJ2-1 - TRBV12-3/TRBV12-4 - CASSLGTEQFF TGTGCCAGCAGTCTTGGGACTGAGCAGTTCTTC
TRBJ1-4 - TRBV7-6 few CASSYGVWNEKLFF TGTGCCAGCAGCTATGGGGTTTGGAATGAAAAACTGTTTTTT
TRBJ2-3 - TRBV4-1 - CASSQGYGTYPTDTQYF TGTGCCAGCAGCCAGGGTTACGGGACTTACCCCACAGATACGCAGTATTTT
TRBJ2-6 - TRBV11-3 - CASSKGGGGANVLTF TGTGCCAGCAGCAAGGGGGGCGGGGGGGCCAACGTCCTGACTTTC
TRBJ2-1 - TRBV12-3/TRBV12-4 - CASSLREQFF TGTGCCAGCAGTTTGCGGGAGCAGTTCTTC
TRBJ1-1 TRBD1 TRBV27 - CASCSGFGQGYTEAFF TGTGCCAGCTGTAGCGGTTTTGGACAGGGCTACACTGAAGCTTTCTTT
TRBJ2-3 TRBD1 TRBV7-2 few CASSPDREGDTQYF TGTGCCAGCAGCCCGGACAGGGAAGGAGATACGCAGTATTTT
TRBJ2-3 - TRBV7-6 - CASSIGIPGTDTQYF TGTGCCAGCAGCATAGGTATCCCGGGGACAGATACGCAGTATTTT
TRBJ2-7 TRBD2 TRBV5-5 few CASRPSGNHEQYF TGTGCCAGCAGACCTAGCGGGAACCACGAGCAGTACTTC
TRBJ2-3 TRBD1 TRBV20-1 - CSAKQGATDTQYF TGCAGTGCTAAACAGGGGGCAACAGATACGCAGTATTTT
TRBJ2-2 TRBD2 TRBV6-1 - CAASGRVDTGELFF TGTGCCGCTAGCGGGAGGGTCGACACCGGGGAGCTGTTTTTT
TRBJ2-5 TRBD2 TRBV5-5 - CASSAGREQETQYF TGTGCCAGTTCCGCGGGGAGGGAGCAAGAGACCCAGTACTTC
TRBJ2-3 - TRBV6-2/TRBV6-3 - CASRGVRSTDTQYF TGTGCCAGCAGAGGAGTGCGGAGCACAGATACGCAGTATTTT
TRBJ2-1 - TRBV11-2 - CASSLDIYAEASEQFF TGTGCCAGCAGCTTAGACATATATGCGGAGGCGAGTGAGCAGTTCTTC
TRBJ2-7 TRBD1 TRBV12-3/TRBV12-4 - CASSKGQGGYEQYF TGTGCCAGCAGTAAGGGACAGGGAGGCTACGAGCAGTACTTC
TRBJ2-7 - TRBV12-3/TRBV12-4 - CASSFQPSYEQYF TGTGCCAGCAGTTTTCAACCCTCCTACGAGCAGTACTTC
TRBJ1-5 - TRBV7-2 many CASSLAPLQINQPQHF TGTGCCAGCAGCTTAGCGCCCCTTCAGATCAATCAGCCCCAGCATTTT
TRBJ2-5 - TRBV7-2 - CASSFQPRETQYF TGTGCCAGCAGCTTTCAACCTCGGGAGACCCAGTACTTC
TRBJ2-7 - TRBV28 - CASSSPPGVAAYEQYF TGTGCCAGCAGTTCCCCCCCGGGGGTAGCAGCCTACGAGCAGTACTTC
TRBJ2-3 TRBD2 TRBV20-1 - CSARGIWRGGGGTDTQYF TGCAGTGCTAGAGGAATTTGGCGGGGGGGCGGGGGCACAGATACGCAGTATTTT
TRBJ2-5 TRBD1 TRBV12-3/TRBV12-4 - CASSPPVRQGRETQYF TGTGCCAGCAGTCCTCCGGTTCGACAGGGTCGAGAGACCCAGTACTTC